Each of the 12 T cell receptor beta chains below was sequenced from the same sample in a study of T cells in Graves' hyperthyroidism and ophthalmopathy. It was RNA transcripts that yielded the amplified TCR beta CDR3 regions. TCR CDR3 underwent first-round RT-PCR with the HTBI primer set. TCRdb recomputed calls from the multiplex PCR reads with MiXCR, one row per CDR3 protein. Among hundreds of thousands of distinct CDR3 sequences listed, about 15% were seen once. Source material: blood. The receptors derive from a young woman with Graves' hyperthyroidism that later progressed to Graves' ophthalmopathy.

This clonotype was seen ten or more times. The genes are TRBV18 and TRBJ1-1; D not resolved. The V gene's germline CDR1 is KGHSH and CDR2 LQKENI. The CDR3 contains 13 residues. Trimming stripped 3 bases from V and 1 base from J, with 6 bases between. CDR3 sequence reads: CASSPSENTEAFF. CDR3 DNA: TGTGCCAGCTCACCCTCAGAGAACACTGAAGCTTTCTTT.

This chain connects TRBV10-1 to TRBJ2-1; D might be TRBD1 or TRBD2, each matching 7 bases. V was clipped by 8 bases and J by 3 bases, with 17 bases between them. This CDR3 region has 15 residues. CDR1 and CDR2 from the germline V gene are WNHNN and SYGVQD (reference sequence). DNA of the CDR3: TGCGCCAGCTCCCCGGGGAGGGGGCTCTACAATGAGCAGTTCTTC. Protein: CASSPGRGLYNEQFF.

The chain combines TRBV11-3 with TRBJ2-5; 13 bases line up with TRBD2. The CDR3 length is 17 residues. Germline CDR1 SGHNT, CDR2 YENEEA. The J segment lost 5 bases and the V segment lost 6 bases, leaving 12 bases of the junction unmatched. CDR3 sequence (DNA): TGTGCCAGCAGAGGGACTAGCGGGGTCATGGGCCGGGAGACCCAGTACTTC. This sequence encodes CASRGTSGVMGRETQYF.

This clonotype was counted ten times or more. The chain carries TRBV29-1 and TRBJ1-1; 7 nucleotides match TRBD1. This CDR3 has 13 amino acids. Germline CDR1 SQVTM, CDR2 ANQGSEA. The V segment lost 4 bases and the J segment 4 bases; nucleotides outside the gene matches: 6. CDR3 region: CSVATGPGTEAFF. The CDR3 DNA sequence: TGCAGCGTTGCGACAGGGCCTGGCACTGAAGCTTTCTTT.

This clonotype has more than one count but fewer than ten. The CDR3, as DNA: TGTGCCAGCAGCCAGAGAACAGAAGCCAAAAACATTCAGTACTTC. It translates to CASSQRTEAKNIQYF. The chain employs TRBV14 and TRBJ2-4; D remains ambiguous. This CDR3 is 15 amino acids long. Germline CDR1 SGHDN, CDR2 FVKESK. The V and J ends lost 3 bases and 0 bases respectively, with 9 bases between them.

This clonotype was counted ten times or more. The chain joins TRBV7-3 to TRBJ2-2, with D uncertain. Trimming pared 4 bases from V and 7 bases from J, leaving 10 bases between. Germline V gene sequence: CDR1 SGHTA, CDR2 FQGTGA. This CDR3 is built from 13 residues. This CDR3 reads CASSSGLVGELFF. In DNA, the CDR3 is TGTGCCAGCAGCTCCGGGCTGGTCGGGGAGCTGTTTTTT. The full variable domain, completed using reference TRBV7-3 and TRBJ2-2, is GAGVSQTPSNKVTEKGKYVELRCDPISGHTALYWYRQSLGQGPEFLIYFQGTGAADDSGLPNDRFFAVRPEGSVSTLKIQRTERGDSAVYLCASSSGLVGELFFGEGSRLTVL.

Only one count was recorded for this clonotype. Relative to the germline gene, one junction end is altered; a read error may explain this. The rearrangement joins TRBV28 to TRBJ2-3, with TRBD1 matching over 9 bases. This CDR3 has 16 residues. Germline V gene data show CDR1 as MDHEN and CDR2 as SYDVKM. The CDR3 here is CVSSLQGAGSVGTQYF. For the CDR3, the DNA is TGTGTCAGCAGTTTACAGGGGGCGGGATCGGTGGGCACGCAGTATTTT.

CDR3 sequence reads: CASSPRDYLSDEQFF. In nucleotides, the CDR3 is TGCGCCAGCAGCCCCCGGGACTATTTAAGCGATGAGCAGTTCTTC. The chain carries TRBV4-1 and TRBJ2-1; 7 nucleotides align to TRBD2. The CDR3 has 15 amino acids. Per germline, CDR1 MGHRA and CDR2 YSYEKL. V was pared by 4 bases and J by 8 bases, with 11 bases of the junction left unmatched.

In this sample, this clonotype turned up many times. J is TRBJ1-4 and V is TRBV27; D gene unclear. V was pared by 5 bases and J by 1 base, with 23 bases between. Germline CDR1 and CDR2: MNHEY and SMNVEV (reference sequence). There are 19 residues in the CDR3. The chain's CDR3 is CASSRRRTTSPLTNEKLFF. DNA of the CDR3: TGTGCCAGCAGTCGACGACGGACGACCTCGCCCCTAACTAATGAAAAACTGTTTTTT.

At least ten counts were recorded for this clonotype. The rearrangement uses TRBV2 and TRBJ2-5; D not resolved. The CDR3 is made up of 14 amino acids. Per germline, CDR1 SNHLY and CDR2 FYNNEI. V was trimmed by 2 bases and J by 5 bases, leaving 12 bases between them. CDR3 loop: CASSENFAMETQYF. CDR3 DNA sequence: TGTGCCAGCAGTGAAAATTTTGCCATGGAGACCCAGTACTTC.

This clonotype has a count of ten or more. The chain couples TRBV12-3 or TRBV12-4 to TRBJ1-1; D ambiguous. This CDR3 has 14 amino acids. Trimming cost V 6 bases and J 1 base, with 12 bases left between them. The chain's CDR3 is CASSRFDRNTEAFF. CDR3 sequence (DNA): TGTGCCAGCAGCCGATTTGATAGGAACACTGAAGCTTTCTTT.

This clonotype was detected ten times or more. The chain carries TRBV10-3 and TRBJ2-3, with D possibly matching TRBD1 (6 bases). Trimming took 9 bases from V and 0 from J, leaving 7 bases between them. CDR1 ENHRY and CDR2 SYGVKD come from the germline V gene. The CDR3 has 12 amino acids. CDR3 amino acids: CAIQGSTDTQYF. The CDR3 DNA reads as TGTGCCATACAGGGTAGCACAGATACGCAGTATTTT.